The table lists the clone carrying this TCR beta chain with a count of one. The sample comes from a study of cytomegalovirus exposure and HLA in healthy donors. PCR used 60 Vbeta primers and 13 Jbeta primers. Clones were sequenced by immunoSEQ multiplex PCR, and TCRdb holds only the in-frame ones, with some missing. The table has about 160,000 clones, just over 70% seen once. CDR1 SGHKS and CDR2 YYEKEE come from the germline V gene (reference sequence). V lost 0 bases, J lost 7 bases, and 5 bases stayed unmatched. The CDR3 extends over 16 amino acids. The chain employs TRBV5-5 and TRBJ1-6; 9 bases match TRBD1. Sequencing input: PBMCs. This TCR derives from a man between 18 and 29 years old in good health and CMV-seropositive. For the CDR3, the DNA is TGTGCCAGCAGCTTGGAGAGGGACAGGGCAAATTCACCCCTCCACTTT. As protein: CASSLERDRANSPLHF.